The 28 T cell receptor beta chains reported below all come from one sample, sequenced in a study of graft-versus-host responses after intestinal transplantation. Produced via immunoSEQ multiplex PCR; TCRdb's table is partial and in-frame only. The table lists just under 55,000 clones, less than 95% of them singletons. Sample: PBMCs, taken nearly 670 days after intestinal transplant. These receptors were obtained from a human patient who received an intestinal transplant, so some T cells may come from the graft donor.

V gene TRBV5-4 combines with J gene TRBJ2-7; TRBD2 aligns across 7 bases. Germline CDR1 reads SGHNT; CDR2 reads YYREEE (reference sequence). The CDR3 spans 14 residues. The junction had 6 bases not matched to a gene; V was cut back by 3 bases and J by 3 bases. CDR3 loop: CASSYAGRIYEQYF. For the CDR3, the DNA is TGTGCCAGCAGCTACGCCGGGAGGATCTACGAGCAGTACTTC.

By share, this clone ranks as medium-sized (0.01 to 0.1%). V and J are TRBV19 and TRBJ1-2; D might be TRBD1 (6 bases). The length of the CDR3 is 14 residues. Between the trimmed V and J ends, which lost 6 bases and 3 bases, there was a span of 14 bases. CDR1 LNHDA and CDR2 SQIVND come from the germline V gene (reference sequence). DNA for the CDR3: TGTGCCAGTAGGAGGGAAGCAGGGGACTATGGCTACACCTTC. Translation: CASRREAGDYGYTF.

The gene calls are TRBV7-6 and TRBJ2-5; perhaps D is TRBD1 or TRBD2 (5 bases each). The V gene's germline CDR1 is SGHVS and CDR2 FNYEAQ. Trimming stripped 2 bases from V and 5 bases from J, with 15 bases between. The CDR3 consists of 15 residues. The CDR3 spells CASSLLFGAGETQYF. CDR3 DNA: TGTGCCAGCAGCTTACTCTTCGGGGCTGGGGAGACCCAGTACTTC. Based on the CDR3 plus reference TRBV7-6 and TRBJ2-5, the full variable domain is GAGVSQSPRYKVTKRGQDVALRCDPISGHVSLYWYRQALGQGPEFLTYFNYEAQQDKSGLPNDRFSAERPEGSISTLTIQRTEQRDSAMYRCASSLLFGAGETQYFGPGTRLLVL.

This sequence joins TRBV7-9 and TRBJ2-5, with TRBD1 matching over 9 bases. This CDR3 comprises 14 residues. The V and J ends lost 5 bases and 11 bases, in that order; junction bases with no gene match: 12. Germline CDR1 is SEHNR and CDR2 is FQNEAQ (reference sequence). The CDR3 DNA reads TGTGCCAGCAGCAAAGGGACAGGGATGGGGGAGCAGTACTTC. It yields the protein CASSKGTGMGEQYF.

This rearrangement joins TRBV11-2 to TRBJ2-3, with a possible D match to TRBD2 (6 bases). The CDR3 length is 14 residues. The V gene lost 0 bases and the J gene lost 4 bases, with 8 bases spanning the gap. Germline loops: CDR1 SGHAT, CDR2 FQNNGV. The CDR3 loop is CASSLELAPDTQYF. CDR3 DNA: TGTGCCAGCAGCTTAGAACTAGCCCCAGATACGCAGTATTTT. Supplemented by reference TRBV11-2 and TRBJ2-3, the full variable domain reads EAGVAQSPRYKIIEKRQSVAFWCNPISGHATLYWYQQILGQGPKLLIQFQNNGVVDDSQLPKDRFSAERLKGVDSTLKIQPAKLEDSAVYLCASSLELAPDTQYFGPGTRLTVL.

The chain couples TRBV10-3 to TRBJ1-1, with 7 bases matching TRBD1. Trimming removed 6 bases from V and 0 bases from J; junction bases left unmatched: 7. CDR3 length: 15 residues. Looked up from germline, CDR1 is ENHRY and CDR2 is SYGVKD. CDR3 sequence (DNA): TGTGCCATCAGCCTGGAGGGGGCGATGAACACTGAAGCTTTCTTT. Protein: CAISLEGAMNTEAFF.

V gene TRBV4-2 combines with J gene TRBJ1-2, with unresolved D. The CDR3 sequence is 13 residues long. The germline V gene encodes CDR1 LGHNA and CDR2 YNFKEQ. Trimming removed 4 bases at V and 8 bases at J, with 14 bases between. This CDR3 reads CASSLSPASGYTF. The CDR3 DNA reads as TGTGCCAGCAGCCTCTCCCCCGCCTCCGGCTACACCTTC.

This chain connects TRBV5-1 to TRBJ1-4; 9 bases fit TRBD1. Germline V gives CDR1 SGHRS, CDR2 YFSETQ. The CDR3 runs 18 residues. V trimming: 0 bases; J trimming: 8 bases; junction bases outside the gene matches: 14. In DNA form, the CDR3 reads TGCGCCAGCAGCTTGGCCCCAATTGGACAGGGGTTCCGCGAAAAACTGTTTTTT. Residues: CASSLAPIGQGFREKLFF.

The chain recombines TRBV19 with TRBJ2-1, with 9 bases identical to TRBD1. This CDR3 spans 15 amino acids. The trim removed 1 base at V and 8 bases at J, leaving 6 bases unmatched. CDR1 is LNHDA and CDR2 is SQIVND in the germline V gene (reference sequence). The CDR3 is CASSIGTGAHYEQFF. For the CDR3, the DNA is TGTGCCAGTAGTATAGGGACAGGGGCGCACTATGAGCAGTTCTTC.

The chain uses TRBV5-1 and TRBJ2-6; D gene uncertain. Per the germline V gene, CDR1 is SGHRS and CDR2 is YFSETQ. Trimming shortened V by 6 bases and J by 2 bases, and 0 bases separated the two germline ends. The CDR3 runs 11 residues. This CDR3 is CASTGANVLTF. The CDR3, as DNA: TGCGCCAGCACTGGGGCCAACGTCCTGACTTTC.

The genes are TRBV4-1 and TRBJ1-5; D is ambiguous. The V end lost 5 bases, the J end lost 3 bases, and 29 bases lay between the germline ends. Germline CDR1 MGHRA, CDR2 YSYEKL. The CDR3 loop spans 20 amino acids. CDR3 sequence: CASSALHTAQTSALNQPQHF. CDR3 bases: TGCGCCAGCAGCGCCCTCCATACTGCACAGACCTCTGCCCTCAATCAGCCCCAGCATTTT.

This chain joins TRBV2 and TRBJ2-3; 8 positions agree with TRBD2. The CDR3 length is 16 residues. Germline CDR1 reads SNHLY; CDR2 reads FYNNEI. Trimming took 3 bases from V and 2 from J; bases not matched to a gene: 7. CDR3 DNA sequence: TGTGCCAGCAGTGACCGGGCGGGGGGCTCCACAGATACGCAGTATTTT. It translates to CASSDRAGGSTDTQYF.

The J gene is TRBJ2-3, the V gene TRBV7-3; TRBD1 agrees at 11 bases. Trimming took 5 bases from V and 4 from J; bases not matched to a gene: 5. The CDR3 sequence is 15 residues long. From germline, CDR1 is SGHTA and CDR2 FQGTGA. In nucleotides, the CDR3 is TGTGCCAGCAGCCCCAGGACAGGGGGCGCAGATACGCAGTATTTT. Its translation is CASSPRTGGADTQYF.

This clone has only one observation. The CDR3 nucleotides read TGTGCCAGCAGCCAACTAGGGGGACAAGAGACCCAGTACTTC. Protein product: CASSQLGGQETQYF. V is TRBV4-2 and J is TRBJ2-5; a possible D gene is TRBD1 (6 bases). The CDR3 runs 14 residues. Germline V gene data show CDR1 as LGHNA and CDR2 as YNFKEQ. Trimming took off 2 bases at V and 2 bases at J, with 9 bases between the two ends.

For this clone: This sample also contains other DNA sequences that code for the same CDR3. The gene calls are TRBV10-3 and TRBJ1-1; maybe TRBD1 (5 bases). Trimming removed 8 bases from V and 1 base from J, with 29 bases in between. This CDR3 has 19 amino acids. CDR1 and CDR2 (germline): ENHRY, SYGVKD. Here the CDR3 DNA reads TGTGCCATCGGCCAGGGAGAGTTTATAGGTGGACTGCGGAACACTGAAGCTTTCTTT. It translates to CAIGQGEFIGGLRNTEAFF.

V usage is TRBV5-4 and J usage is TRBJ2-4, with 10 bases identical to TRBD2. The V gene end was trimmed by 3 bases and the J gene end by 4 bases; junction bases not matched to a gene: 4. This CDR3 spans 15 amino acids. The germline V gene has CDR1 SGHNT and CDR2 YYREEE (reference sequence). In DNA form, the CDR3 reads TGTGCCAGCAGCTCCGGGACTAGCGAAAAAAACATTCAGTACTTC. Amino acids: CASSSGTSEKNIQYF. Variable domain in full (rest from reference TRBV5-4 and TRBJ2-4): ETGVTQSPTHLIKTRGQQVTLRCSSQSGHNTVSWYQQALGQGPQFIFQYYREEENGRGNFPPRFSGLQFPNYSSELNVNALELDDSALYLCASSSGTSEKNIQYFGAGTRLSVL.

The chain couples TRBV29-1 to TRBJ2-5; D is uncertain. The CDR3 is made up of 11 amino acids. The V end lost 3 bases, the J end lost 1 base, and 3 bases lay between the germline ends. Germline CDR1 SQVTM, CDR2 ANQGSEA. The CDR3 is CSVDVQETQYF. As DNA, the CDR3 is TGCAGCGTTGATGTCCAAGAGACCCAGTACTTC.

The rearrangement uses TRBV18 and TRBJ2-3; 7 bases are a match to TRBD2. The ends lost 0 bases at V and 4 bases at J; junction bases unmatched: 4. Germline V gene sequence: CDR1 KGHSH, CDR2 LQKENI. This CDR3 contains 15 residues. This chain's CDR3 is CASSPPTSSPDTQYF. In DNA form, the CDR3 reads TGTGCCAGCTCACCACCGACTAGCAGCCCAGATACGCAGTATTTT.

This clone has only one observation. The chain links TRBV6-1 to TRBJ1-6; D is perhaps TRBD1 (5 bases). CDR1 is MNHNS, CDR2 SASEGT, per germline. The CDR3 loop spans 13 amino acids. V shed 6 bases and J shed 6 bases, with 9 bases lying between them. For the CDR3, the DNA is TGTGCCAGCAGCGAGGGGAGTAATTCACCCCTCCACTTT. Translated, it gives CASSEGSNSPLHF.

The table lists this clone with a count of one. The genes are TRBV7-2 and TRBJ1-1; 7 nucleotides agree with TRBD1. Germline V gives CDR1 SGHTA, CDR2 FQGNSA. The CDR3 has 13 residues. Germline trimming cut 2 bases from V and 6 bases from J; bases unmatched to any gene: 3. The CDR3 spells CASSLLGQSEAFF. DNA of the CDR3: TGTGCCAGCAGCTTATTGGGACAGTCTGAAGCTTTCTTT.

The chain joins TRBV7-3 to TRBJ1-1, with D hard to call. The CDR3 runs to 16 residues. V lost 5 bases and J lost 5, with 21 bases in between. The germline V gene has CDR1 SGHTA and CDR2 FQGTGA. CDR3 sequence (DNA): TGTGCCAGCAGCCACCCCACTCGGGAAGTTCAAACTGAAGCTTTCTTT. This codes for CASSHPTREVQTEAFF. The full variable domain, with the rest looked up from reference TRBV7-3 and TRBJ1-1, is GAGVSQTPSNKVTEKGKYVELRCDPISGHTALYWYRQSLGQGPEFLIYFQGTGAADDSGLPNDRFFAVRPEGSVSTLKIQRTERGDSAVYLCASSHPTREVQTEAFFGQGTRLTVV.

The genes are TRBV4-1 and TRBJ1-3, with a tentative D call TRBD1 (5 bases). V lost 7 bases and J 0 bases, leaving 7 bases between the germline ends. The CDR3 extends over 13 amino acids. Germline CDR1 and CDR2: MGHRA and YSYEKL. The chain's CDR3 is CASTGSSGNTIYF. CDR3 sequence (DNA): TGCGCCAGCACAGGGTCCTCTGGAAACACCATATATTTT.

This clone appeared once. This chain links TRBV7-9 with TRBJ1-4; TRBD1 agrees at 7 bases. Germline CDR1 and CDR2: SEHNR and FQNEAQ (reference sequence). CDR3 length: 13 residues. V was clipped by 5 bases and J by 10 bases; unmatched bases: 7. The CDR3 spells CASSQRTGGKLFF. The CDR3 nucleotides are TGTGCCAGCAGCCAAAGGACAGGTGGAAAACTGTTTTTT.

The rearrangement uses TRBV6-5 and TRBJ2-7, with a tentative D call TRBD2 (6 bases). V dropped 6 bases and J dropped 3 bases, with 12 bases sitting between them. The CDR3 is made up of 13 amino acids. Germline assignment: CDR1 MNHEY and CDR2 SVGAGI. The CDR3 loop reads CASRRGTYYEQYF. The CDR3 nucleotides read TGTGCCAGCAGACGAGGGACTTACTACGAGCAGTACTTC.

The chain recombines TRBV27 with TRBJ1-4, with D possibly matching TRBD1 (5 bases). This CDR3 comprises 15 residues. V lost 6 bases and J lost 10, with 21 bases in between. Germline CDR1 MNHEY, CDR2 SMNVEV (reference sequence). CDR3 region: CASSQSEGIVRKLFF. Here the CDR3 DNA reads TGTGCCAGCAGCCAGTCGGAGGGGATAGTGCGAAAACTGTTTTTT.

The chain links TRBV11-2 to TRBJ2-6; D unclear. The V gene's germline CDR1 is SGHAT and CDR2 FQNNGV. The CDR3 has 16 amino acids. V lost 0 bases, J lost 0 bases, and 6 bases lay in between. The CDR3 sequence: CASSLDGNSGANVLTF. In nucleotides, the CDR3 is TGTGCCAGCAGCTTAGATGGGAACTCTGGGGCCAACGTCCTGACTTTC.

The rearrangement links TRBV19 to TRBJ1-2, with 7 bases matching TRBD1. This CDR3 is built from 14 residues. The V segment lost 10 bases and the J segment 5 bases; nucleotides outside the gene matches: 13. The germline V gene has CDR1 LNHDA and CDR2 SQIVND (reference sequence). The CDR3 nucleotides read TGTGCCACTCAAGGACCGGGACAGAGTTATGGCTACACCTTC. Translating gives CATQGPGQSYGYTF.

The chain carries TRBV5-1 and TRBJ1-6, with D perhaps matching TRBD1 (6 bases). Trimming stripped 2 bases from V and 9 bases from J, with 12 bases between. The CDR3 has 14 residues. The germline V gene encodes CDR1 SGHRS and CDR2 YFSETQ. The CDR3 here is CASSFGQHASPLHF. In nucleotides, the CDR3 is TGCGCCAGCAGCTTCGGACAGCATGCTTCACCCCTCCACTTT.